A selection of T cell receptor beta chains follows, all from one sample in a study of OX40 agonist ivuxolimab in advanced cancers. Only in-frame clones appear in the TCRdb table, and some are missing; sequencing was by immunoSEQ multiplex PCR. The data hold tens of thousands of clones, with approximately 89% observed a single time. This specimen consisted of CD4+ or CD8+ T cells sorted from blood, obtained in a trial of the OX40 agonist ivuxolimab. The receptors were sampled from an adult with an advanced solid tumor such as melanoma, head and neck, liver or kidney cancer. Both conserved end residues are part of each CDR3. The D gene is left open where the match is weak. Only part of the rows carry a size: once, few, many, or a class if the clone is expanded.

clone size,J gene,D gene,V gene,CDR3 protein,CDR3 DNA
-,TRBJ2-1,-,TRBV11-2,CASSRRELYYNEQFF,TGTGCCAGCAGCCGCCGGGAACTTTACTACAATGAGCAGTTCTTC
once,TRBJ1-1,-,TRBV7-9,CASSPDSWGTEAFF,TGTGCCAGCAGCCCTGACAGTTGGGGGACTGAAGCTTTCTTT
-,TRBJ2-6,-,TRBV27,CASSSLSTGANVLTF,TGTGCCAGCAGTTCCCTGTCTACTGGGGCCAACGTCCTGACTTTC
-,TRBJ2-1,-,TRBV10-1,CASSDPRDPRGSYNEQFF,TGCGCCAGCAGTGACCCCCGAGACCCCCGGGGCTCCTACAATGAGCAGTTCTTC
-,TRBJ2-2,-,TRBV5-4,CASTVAGRTGELFF,TGTGCCAGCACCGTAGCCGGACGGACCGGGGAGCTGTTTTTT
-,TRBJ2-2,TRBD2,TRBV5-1,CASSSLAGVTGELFF,TGCGCCAGCAGCTCACTAGCGGGGGTCACCGGGGAGCTGTTTTTT
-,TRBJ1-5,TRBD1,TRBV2,CASGQGANSNQPQHF,TGTGCCAGCGGACAGGGGGCTAATAGCAATCAGCCCCAGCATTTT
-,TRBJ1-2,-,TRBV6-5,CASSRGTYGYTF,TGTGCCAGCAGTAGAGGAACCTATGGCTACACCTTC
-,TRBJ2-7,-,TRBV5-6,CASSLGILNSYEQYF,TGTGCCAGCAGCTTGGGGATCCTGAACTCCTACGAGCAGTACTTC
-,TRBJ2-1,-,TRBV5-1,CASSKIGPQNNNEQFF,TGCGCCAGCAGCAAGATCGGGCCCCAAAACAACAATGAGCAGTTCTTC
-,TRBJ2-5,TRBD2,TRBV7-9,CASSPGRGGHEYF,TGTGCCAGCAGCCCCGGACGCGGGGGGCACGAATACTTC
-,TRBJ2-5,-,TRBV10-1,CASSDGSSETQYF,TGCGCCAGCAGTGATGGGAGTTCAGAGACCCAGTACTTC
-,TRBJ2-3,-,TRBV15,CATSRVGGRTDTQYF,TGTGCCACCAGCAGGGTCGGCGGCCGCACAGATACGCAGTATTTT
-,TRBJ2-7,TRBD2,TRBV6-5,CASSYSTGTISYEQYF,TGTGCCAGCAGTTACTCGACGGGGACTATCTCCTACGAGCAGTACTTC
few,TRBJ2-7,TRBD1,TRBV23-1,CASGFGTEFYEQYF,TGCGCCAGCGGTTTTGGGACAGAATTCTACGAGCAGTACTTC
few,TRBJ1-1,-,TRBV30,CAWGTPEAFF,TGTGCCTGGGGGACTCCTGAAGCTTTCTTT
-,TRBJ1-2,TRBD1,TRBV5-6,CASSPNRGLHGYTF,TGTGCCAGCAGCCCGAACAGGGGGCTGCATGGCTACACCTTC
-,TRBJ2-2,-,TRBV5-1,CASFKGSGFNDEGTGELFF,TGCGCCAGCTTCAAAGGATCCGGGTTCAACGACGAGGGCACCGGGGAGCTGTTTTTT
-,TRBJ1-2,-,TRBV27,CASSALRQDNYGYTF,TGTGCCAGCAGTGCCCTTCGACAGGATAACTATGGCTACACCTTC
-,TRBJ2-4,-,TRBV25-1,CASSERDRSIQYF,TGTGCCAGCAGTGAAAGGGACCGGTCCATTCAGTACTTC
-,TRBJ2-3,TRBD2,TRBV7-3,CASSLGTTSTDTQYF,TGTGCCAGCAGCTTAGGGACTACTAGCACAGATACGCAGTATTTT
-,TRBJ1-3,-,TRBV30,CAWSDKGNTIYF,TGTGCCTGGAGTGACAAGGGAAACACCATATATTTT
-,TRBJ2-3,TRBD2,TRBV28,CASSLSLSLAGPDTQYF,TGTGCCAGCAGTTTATCCCTCTCACTAGCGGGACCAGATACGCAGTATTTT
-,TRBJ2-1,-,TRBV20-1,CSIHRASEQFF,TGCAGTATTCACCGGGCTTCCGAGCAGTTCTTC
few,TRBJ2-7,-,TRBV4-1,CASSHVLGSYEQYF,TGCGCCAGCAGCCACGTACTGGGCTCCTACGAGCAGTACTTC
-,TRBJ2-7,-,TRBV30,CAWSGGGLGKEQYF,TGTGCCTGGAGTGGCGGGGGCCTAGGGAAGGAGCAGTACTTC
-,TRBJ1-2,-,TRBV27,CASRPWGDYGYTF,TGTGCCAGCAGACCTTGGGGGGACTATGGCTACACCTTC
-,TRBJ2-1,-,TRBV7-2,CASSGYNEQFF,TGTGCCAGCAGCGGGTACAATGAGCAGTTCTTC
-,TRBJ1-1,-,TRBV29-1,CSVDGRRAGGFRSGNTEAFF,TGCAGCGTCGATGGCAGGCGCGCGGGGGGGTTTCGGTCCGGGAACACTGAAGCTTTCTTT
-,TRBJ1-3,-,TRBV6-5,CASSPRRTSGNTIYF,TGTGCCAGCAGTCCTCGACGGACCTCTGGAAACACCATATATTTT
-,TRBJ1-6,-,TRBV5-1,CASRLEYNSPLHF,TGCGCCAGCAGGTTAGAGTATAATTCACCCCTCCACTTT
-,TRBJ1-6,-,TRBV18,CASSLDSYNSPLHF,TGTGCCAGCTCCCTCGACAGCTATAATTCACCCCTCCACTTT
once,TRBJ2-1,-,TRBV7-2,CASSLGDRVDGRSYNEQFF,TGTGCCAGCAGCTTAGGAGACAGGGTGGACGGGAGGTCCTACAATGAGCAGTTCTTC
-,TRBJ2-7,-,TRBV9,CASSGLSRDGTYEQYF,TGTGCCAGCAGCGGCCTGAGCCGGGACGGTACCTACGAGCAGTACTTC
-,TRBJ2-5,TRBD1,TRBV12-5,CASGPDRAETQYF,TGTGCTAGTGGTCCCGACAGGGCAGAGACCCAGTACTTC
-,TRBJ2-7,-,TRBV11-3,CASSLGGDGSYEQYF,TGTGCCAGCAGCTTAGGAGGGGACGGATCCTACGAGCAGTACTTC
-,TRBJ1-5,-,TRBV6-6,CASRQGNNQPQHF,TGTGCCAGCAGACAGGGAAACAATCAGCCCCAGCATTTT
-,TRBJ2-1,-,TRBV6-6,CASTTGQLAVGEQFF,TGTGCCAGCACCACGGGGCAGCTAGCCGTTGGTGAGCAGTTCTTC
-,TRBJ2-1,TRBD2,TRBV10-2,CASSFSGRGNEQFF,TGCGCCAGCAGTTTCAGCGGGAGGGGCAATGAGCAGTTCTTC
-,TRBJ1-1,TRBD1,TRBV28,CASGTGHTEAFF,TGTGCCAGCGGGACAGGGCACACTGAAGCTTTCTTT
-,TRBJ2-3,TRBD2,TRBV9,CASSSATGGLTDTQYF,TGTGCCAGCAGCTCCGCTACGGGAGGGTTGACAGATACGCAGTATTTT
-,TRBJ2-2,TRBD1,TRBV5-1,CASRIITGGTGELFF,TGCGCCAGCAGGATTATCACAGGGGGCACCGGGGAGCTGTTTTTT
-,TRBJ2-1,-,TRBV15,CATSRDVGTGEQFF,TGTGCCACCAGCAGAGATGTGGGAACGGGCGAGCAGTTCTTC
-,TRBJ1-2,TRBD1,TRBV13,CASSTRTGGGFGYTF,TGTGCCAGCAGCACCCGGACAGGAGGAGGGTTTGGCTACACCTTC
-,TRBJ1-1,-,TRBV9,CASSVASQGNTEAFF,TGTGCCAGCAGCGTAGCCTCGCAGGGAAACACTGAAGCTTTCTTT
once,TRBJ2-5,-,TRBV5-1,CASQGPNEETQYF,TGCGCCAGCCAAGGCCCGAACGAGGAGACCCAGTACTTC
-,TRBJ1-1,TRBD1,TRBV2,CASSLRDRGSQMFF,TGTGCCAGCAGTCTCCGGGACAGAGGCTCCCAAATGTTCTTT
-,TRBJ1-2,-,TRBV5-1,CASSSPGRDYGYTF,TGCGCCAGCAGCTCCCCCGGCAGGGACTATGGCTACACCTTC
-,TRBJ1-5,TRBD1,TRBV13,CASSQDRDQPQHF,TGTGCCAGCAGCCAGGACAGGGATCAGCCCCAGCATTTT
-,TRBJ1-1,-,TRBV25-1,CASSPNVGNTEAFF,TGTGCCAGCAGCCCAAACGTGGGGAACACTGAAGCTTTCTTT
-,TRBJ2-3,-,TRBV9,CASSLTGSFGTDTQYF,TGTGCCAGCAGCTTAACGGGGAGCTTCGGCACAGATACGCAGTATTTT
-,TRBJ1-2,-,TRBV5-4,CASSLGSALDGYTF,TGTGCCAGCAGCTTAGGGAGCGCTCTGGATGGCTACACCTTC
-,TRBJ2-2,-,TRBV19,CASSIVESELFF,TGTGCCAGTAGTATAGTGGAATCCGAGCTGTTTTTT
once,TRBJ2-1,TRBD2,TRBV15,CATSRDHGTSAYNEQFF,TGTGCCACCAGCAGAGATCACGGGACTAGCGCGTACAATGAGCAGTTCTTC
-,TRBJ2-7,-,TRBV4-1,CASSQDWGSSYEQYF,TGCGCCAGCAGCCAAGATTGGGGGAGCTCCTACGAGCAGTACTTC
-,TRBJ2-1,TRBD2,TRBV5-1,CASSWLAGWGSSYNEQFF,TGCGCCAGCAGCTGGCTAGCGGGATGGGGGAGCTCCTACAATGAGCAGTTCTTC
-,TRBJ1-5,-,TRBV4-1,CASSQESSQYNQPQHF,TGCGCCAGCAGCCAAGAATCTAGCCAATACAATCAGCCCCAGCATTTT
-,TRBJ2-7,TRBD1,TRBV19,CASSIRGQGTGEQYF,TGTGCCAGTAGTATACGGGGACAGGGGACAGGCGAGCAGTACTTC
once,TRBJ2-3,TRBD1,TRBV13,CASSLAGRQGGNTQYF,TGTGCCAGCAGCTTAGCAGGGAGACAGGGGGGGAATACGCAGTATTTT